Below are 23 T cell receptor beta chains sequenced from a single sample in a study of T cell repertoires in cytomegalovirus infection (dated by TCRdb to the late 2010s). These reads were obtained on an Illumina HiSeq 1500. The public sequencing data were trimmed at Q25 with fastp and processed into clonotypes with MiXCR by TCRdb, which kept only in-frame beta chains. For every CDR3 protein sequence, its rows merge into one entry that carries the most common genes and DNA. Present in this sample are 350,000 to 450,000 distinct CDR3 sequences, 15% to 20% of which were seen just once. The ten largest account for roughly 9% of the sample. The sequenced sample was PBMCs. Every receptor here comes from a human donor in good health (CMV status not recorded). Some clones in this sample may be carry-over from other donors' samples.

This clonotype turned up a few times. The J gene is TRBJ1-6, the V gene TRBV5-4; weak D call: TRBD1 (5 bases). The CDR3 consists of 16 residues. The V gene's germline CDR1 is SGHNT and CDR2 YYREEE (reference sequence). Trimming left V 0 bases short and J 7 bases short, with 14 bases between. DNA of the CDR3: TGTGCCAGCAGCTTGGCCAGGGACGGTCAGAATTCACCCCTCCACTTT. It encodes CASSLARDGQNSPLHF. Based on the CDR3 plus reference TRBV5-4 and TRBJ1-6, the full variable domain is ETGVTQSPTHLIKTRGQQVTLRCSSQSGHNTVSWYQQALGQGPQFIFQYYREEENGRGNFPPRFSGLQFPNYSSELNVNALELDDSALYLCASSLARDGQNSPLHFGNGTRLTVT.

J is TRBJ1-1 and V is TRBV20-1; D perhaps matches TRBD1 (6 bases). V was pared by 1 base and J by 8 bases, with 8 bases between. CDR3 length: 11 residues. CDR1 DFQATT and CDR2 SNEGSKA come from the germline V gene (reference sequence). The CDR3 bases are TGCAGTGCTAGAGGCAGGGGCGAAGCTTTCTTT. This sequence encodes CSARGRGEAFF.

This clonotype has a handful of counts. CDR3 loop: CSARHRSRMNEQFF. As DNA, the CDR3 is TGCAGTGCTAGACATCGATCCCGGATGAATGAGCAGTTCTTC. This chain uses TRBV20-1 with TRBJ2-1, with D uncertain. Trimming pared 2 bases from V and 7 bases from J, leaving 15 bases between. The CDR3 runs 14 residues. Germline-derived CDR1 and CDR2 are DFQATT and SNEGSKA (reference sequence).

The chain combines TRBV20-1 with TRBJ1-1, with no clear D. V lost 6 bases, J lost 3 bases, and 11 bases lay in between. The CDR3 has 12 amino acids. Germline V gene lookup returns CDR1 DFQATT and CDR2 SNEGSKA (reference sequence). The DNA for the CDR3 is TGCAGTGCCCCTGCGCGGGACACTGAAGCTTTCTTT. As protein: CSAPARDTEAFF.

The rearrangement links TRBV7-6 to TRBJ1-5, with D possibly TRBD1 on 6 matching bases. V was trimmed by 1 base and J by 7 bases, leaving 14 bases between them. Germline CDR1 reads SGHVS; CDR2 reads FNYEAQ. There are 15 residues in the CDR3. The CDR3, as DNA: TGTGCCAGCAGCTTAGTTCGGGGCAGGGGACAGCCCCAGCATTTT. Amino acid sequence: CASSLVRGRGQPQHF. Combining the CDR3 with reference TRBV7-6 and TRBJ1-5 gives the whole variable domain GAGVSQSPRYKVTKRGQDVALRCDPISGHVSLYWYRQALGQGPEFLTYFNYEAQQDKSGLPNDRFSAERPEGSISTLTIQRTEQRDSAMYRCASSLVRGRGQPQHFGDGTRLSIL.

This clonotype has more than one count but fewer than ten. The CDR3 nucleotides read TGTGCCAGCAGCTTAGTATTTGCGGGGGCGGATACGCAGTATTTT. It encodes CASSLVFAGADTQYF. The V gene is TRBV11-2, the J gene TRBJ2-3; D may be TRBD2 (7 bases). Germline CDR1 and CDR2: SGHAT and FQNNGV. V was cut by 1 base and J by 6 bases, with 14 bases left in between. The CDR3 covers 15 residues.

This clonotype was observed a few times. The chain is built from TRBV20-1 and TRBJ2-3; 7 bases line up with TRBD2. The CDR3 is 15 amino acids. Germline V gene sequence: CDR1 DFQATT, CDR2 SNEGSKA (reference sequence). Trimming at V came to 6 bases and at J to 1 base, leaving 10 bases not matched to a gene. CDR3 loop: CSALPLAEGTDTQYF. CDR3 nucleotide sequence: TGCAGTGCACTCCCCCTAGCGGAGGGCACAGATACGCAGTATTTT.

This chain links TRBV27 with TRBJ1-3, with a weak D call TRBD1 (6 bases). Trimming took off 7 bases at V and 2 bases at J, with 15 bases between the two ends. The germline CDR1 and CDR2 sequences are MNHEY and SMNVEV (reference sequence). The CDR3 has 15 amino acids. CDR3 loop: CASKKAGAAGNTIYF. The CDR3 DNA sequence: TGTGCCAGCAAGAAGGCGGGGGCAGCTGGAAACACCATATATTTT.

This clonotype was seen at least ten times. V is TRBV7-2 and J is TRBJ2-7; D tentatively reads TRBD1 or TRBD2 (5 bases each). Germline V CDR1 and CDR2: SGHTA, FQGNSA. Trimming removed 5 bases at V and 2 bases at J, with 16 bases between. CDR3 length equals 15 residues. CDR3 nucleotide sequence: TGTGCCAGCAGCATATCCGGGACCCTGGCCTACGAGCAGTACTTC. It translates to CASSISGTLAYEQYF.

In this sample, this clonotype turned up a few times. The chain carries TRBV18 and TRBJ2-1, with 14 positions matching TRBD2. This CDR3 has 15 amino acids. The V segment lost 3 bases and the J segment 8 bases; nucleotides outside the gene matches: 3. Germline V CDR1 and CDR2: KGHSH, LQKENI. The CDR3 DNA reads TGTGCCAGCTCACCCGGACTAGCGGGAGGACATGAGCAGTTCTTC. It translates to CASSPGLAGGHEQFF. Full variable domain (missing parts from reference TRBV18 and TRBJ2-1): NAGVMQNPRHLVRRRGQEARLRCSPMKGHSHVYWYRQLPEEGLKFMVYLQKENIIDESGMPKERFSAEFPKEGPSILRIQQVVRGDSAAYFCASSPGLAGGHEQFFGPGTRLTVL.

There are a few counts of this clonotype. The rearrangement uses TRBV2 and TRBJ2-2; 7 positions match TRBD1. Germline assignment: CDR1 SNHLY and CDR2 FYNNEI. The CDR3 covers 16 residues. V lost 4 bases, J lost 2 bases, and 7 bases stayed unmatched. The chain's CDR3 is CASSAFGQANTGELFF. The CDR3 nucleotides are TGTGCCAGCAGTGCCTTCGGACAGGCAAACACCGGGGAGCTGTTTTTT.

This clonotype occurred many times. DNA of the CDR3: TGTGCCAGCAGCTTAGGCCGATTCGGGACCCAGTACTTC. It encodes CASSLGRFGTQYF. The chain uses TRBV7-2 and TRBJ2-5, with unresolved D. The CDR3 sequence is 13 residues long. Germline lookup yields CDR1 SGHTA and CDR2 FQGNSA. V lost 1 base and J lost 7, with 10 bases in between.

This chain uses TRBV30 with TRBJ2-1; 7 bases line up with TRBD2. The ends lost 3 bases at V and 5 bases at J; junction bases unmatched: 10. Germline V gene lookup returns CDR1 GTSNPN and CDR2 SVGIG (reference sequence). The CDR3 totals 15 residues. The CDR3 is CAWRPFGGRDNEQFF. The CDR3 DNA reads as TGTGCCTGGAGACCGTTTGGAGGGAGGGACAATGAGCAGTTCTTC.

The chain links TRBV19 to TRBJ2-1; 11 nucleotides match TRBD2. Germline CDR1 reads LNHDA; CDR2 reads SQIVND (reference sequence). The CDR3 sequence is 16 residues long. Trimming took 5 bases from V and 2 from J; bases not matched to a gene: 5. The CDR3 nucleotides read TGTGCCAGTAGTCCCCTTAGCGGGGGGGCCTACAATGAGCAGTTCTTC. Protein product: CASSPLSGGAYNEQFF.

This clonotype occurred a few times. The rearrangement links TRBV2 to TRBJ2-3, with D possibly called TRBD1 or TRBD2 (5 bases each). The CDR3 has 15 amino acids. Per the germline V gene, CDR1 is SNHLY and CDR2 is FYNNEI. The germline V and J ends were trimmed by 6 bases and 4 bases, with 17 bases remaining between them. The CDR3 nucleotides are TGTGCCAGCAGACGGGCAGGTGGGGGTCCAGATACGCAGTATTTT. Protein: CASRRAGGGPDTQYF.

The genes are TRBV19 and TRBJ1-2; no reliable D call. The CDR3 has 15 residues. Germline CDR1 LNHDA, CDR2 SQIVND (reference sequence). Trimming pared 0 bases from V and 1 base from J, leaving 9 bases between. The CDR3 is CASSIDASINYGYTF. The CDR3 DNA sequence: TGTGCCAGTAGTATAGATGCCAGTATTAACTATGGCTACACCTTC.

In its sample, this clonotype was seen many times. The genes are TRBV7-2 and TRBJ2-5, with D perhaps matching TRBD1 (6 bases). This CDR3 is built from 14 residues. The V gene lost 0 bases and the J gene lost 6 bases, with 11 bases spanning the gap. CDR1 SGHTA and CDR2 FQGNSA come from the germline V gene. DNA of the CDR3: TGTGCCAGCAGCTTAGCGGGCAGGGGTAAGACCCAGTACTTC. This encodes CASSLAGRGKTQYF. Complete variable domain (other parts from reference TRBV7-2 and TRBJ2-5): GAGVSQSPSNKVTEKGKDVELRCDPISGHTALYWYRQSLGQGLEFLIYFQGNSAPDKSGLPSDRFSAERTGGSVSTLTIQRTQQEDSAVYLCASSLAGRGKTQYFGPGTRLLVL.

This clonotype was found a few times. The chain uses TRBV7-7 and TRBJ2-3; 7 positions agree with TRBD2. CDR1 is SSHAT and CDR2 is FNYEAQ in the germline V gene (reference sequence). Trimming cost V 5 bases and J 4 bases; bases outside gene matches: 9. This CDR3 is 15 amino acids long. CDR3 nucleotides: TGTGCCAGCAGCCCAGGCGGCAGCGGGGCAGATACGCAGTATTTT. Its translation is CASSPGGSGADTQYF.

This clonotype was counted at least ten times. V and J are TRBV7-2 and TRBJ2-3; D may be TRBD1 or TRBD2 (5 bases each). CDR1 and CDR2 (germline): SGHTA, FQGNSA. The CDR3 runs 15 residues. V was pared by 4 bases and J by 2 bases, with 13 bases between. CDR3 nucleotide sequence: TGTGCCAGCAGCTCGGGACGAATTACCACAGATACGCAGTATTTT. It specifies CASSSGRITTDTQYF. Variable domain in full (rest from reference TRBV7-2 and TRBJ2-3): GAGVSQSPSNKVTEKGKDVELRCDPISGHTALYWYRQSLGQGLEFLIYFQGNSAPDKSGLPSDRFSAERTGGSVSTLTIQRTQQEDSAVYLCASSSGRITTDTQYFGPGTRLTVL.

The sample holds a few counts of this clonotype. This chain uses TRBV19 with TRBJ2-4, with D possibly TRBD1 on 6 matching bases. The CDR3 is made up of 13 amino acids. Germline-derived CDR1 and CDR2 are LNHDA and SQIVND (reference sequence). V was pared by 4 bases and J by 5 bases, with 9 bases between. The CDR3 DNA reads TGTGCCAGTAGTACCTGGACAGAAAACATTCAGTACTTC. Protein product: CASSTWTENIQYF.

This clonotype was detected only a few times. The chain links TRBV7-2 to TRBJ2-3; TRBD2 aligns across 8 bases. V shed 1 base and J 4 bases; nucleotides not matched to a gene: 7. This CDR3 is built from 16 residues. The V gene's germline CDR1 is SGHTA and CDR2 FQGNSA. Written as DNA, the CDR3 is TGTGCCAGCAGCTTAGGTCAGCGGGAGATTTCAGATACGCAGTATTTT. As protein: CASSLGQREISDTQYF. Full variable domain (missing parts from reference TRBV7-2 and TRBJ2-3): GAGVSQSPSNKVTEKGKDVELRCDPISGHTALYWYRQSLGQGLEFLIYFQGNSAPDKSGLPSDRFSAERTGGSVSTLTIQRTQQEDSAVYLCASSLGQREISDTQYFGPGTRLTVL.

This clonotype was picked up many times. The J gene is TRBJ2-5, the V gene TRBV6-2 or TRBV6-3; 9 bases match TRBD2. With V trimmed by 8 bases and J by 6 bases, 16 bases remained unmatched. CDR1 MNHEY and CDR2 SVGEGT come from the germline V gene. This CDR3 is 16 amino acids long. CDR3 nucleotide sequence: TGTGCCAGCCGGGCGGCGGGAGCGGGGGGTACGAAGACCCAGTACTTC. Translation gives CASRAAGAGGTKTQYF.

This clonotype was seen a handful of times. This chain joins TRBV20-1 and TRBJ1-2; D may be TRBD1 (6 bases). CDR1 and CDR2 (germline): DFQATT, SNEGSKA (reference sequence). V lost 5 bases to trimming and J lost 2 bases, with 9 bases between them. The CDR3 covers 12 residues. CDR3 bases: TGCAGTGCTGCGGACAGAAACTATGGCTACACCTTC. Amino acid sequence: CSAADRNYGYTF.